This T cell receptor (beta chain) was captured in a study of control samples from healthy donors and cancer patients. The repertoire was sequenced with immunoSEQ multiplex PCR; TCRdb's copy has only in-frame clones and lacks some. This repertoire shows some 110,000 clones, approximately 92% found once; its top ten account for approximately 1.1%. Germline assignment: CDR1 SNHLY and CDR2 FYNNEI. CDR3 size: 15 residues. The junction had 6 bases not matched to a gene; V was cut back by 3 bases and J by 4 bases. This clone appeared a single time. This receptor was identified in a woman aged 50 to 65 with colorectal cancer. V gene TRBV2 combines with J gene TRBJ1-5; 7 bases map to TRBD1. Sequenced sample: PBMCs. The CDR3 region is CASSEGQSPNQPQHF. CDR3 sequence (DNA): TGTGCCAGCAGTGAGGGACAGTCGCCGAATCAGCCCCAGCATTTT.